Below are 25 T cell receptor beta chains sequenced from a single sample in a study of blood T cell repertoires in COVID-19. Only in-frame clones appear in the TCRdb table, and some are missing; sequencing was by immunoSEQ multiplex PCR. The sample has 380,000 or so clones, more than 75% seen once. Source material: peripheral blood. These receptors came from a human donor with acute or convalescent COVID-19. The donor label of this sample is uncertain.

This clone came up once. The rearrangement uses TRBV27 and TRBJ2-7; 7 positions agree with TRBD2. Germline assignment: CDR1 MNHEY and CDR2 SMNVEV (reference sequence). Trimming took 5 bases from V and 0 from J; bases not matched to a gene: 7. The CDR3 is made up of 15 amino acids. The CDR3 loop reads CASSLREGSSYEQYF. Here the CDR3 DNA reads TGTGCCAGCAGTCTTAGGGAGGGTAGCTCCTACGAGCAGTACTTC.

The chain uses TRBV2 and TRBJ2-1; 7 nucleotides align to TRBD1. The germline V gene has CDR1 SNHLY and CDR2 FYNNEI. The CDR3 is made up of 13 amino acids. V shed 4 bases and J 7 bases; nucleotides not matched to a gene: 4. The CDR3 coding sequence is TGTGCCAGCAGTGGACAGGGTATGAATGAGCAGTTCTTC. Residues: CASSGQGMNEQFF.

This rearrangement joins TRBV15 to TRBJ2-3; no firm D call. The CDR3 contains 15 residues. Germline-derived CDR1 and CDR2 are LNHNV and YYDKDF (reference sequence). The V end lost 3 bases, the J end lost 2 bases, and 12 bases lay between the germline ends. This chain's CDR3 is CATSRRPEATDTQYF. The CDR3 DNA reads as TGTGCCACCAGCAGGCGCCCCGAGGCCACAGATACGCAGTATTTT.

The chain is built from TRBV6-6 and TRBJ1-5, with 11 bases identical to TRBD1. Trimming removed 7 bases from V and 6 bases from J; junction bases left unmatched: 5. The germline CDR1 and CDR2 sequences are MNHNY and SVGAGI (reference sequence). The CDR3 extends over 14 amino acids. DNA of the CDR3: TGTGCCAGCATGTCGGACAGGGGGCCTCAGCCCCAGCATTTT. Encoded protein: CASMSDRGPQPQHF.

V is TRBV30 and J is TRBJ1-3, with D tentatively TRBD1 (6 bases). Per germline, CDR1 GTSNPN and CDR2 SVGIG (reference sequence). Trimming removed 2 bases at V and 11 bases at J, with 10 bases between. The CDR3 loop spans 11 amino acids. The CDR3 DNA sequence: TGTGCCTGGAGTTCGGGGGGCGCCATATATTTT. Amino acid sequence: CAWSSGGAIYF.

CDR3 DNA sequence: TGTGCCAGCAGTTTAGGATACGGCGGAGAAAGAGGAGGGGGCGGCAATCAGCCCCAGCATTTT. This sequence encodes CASSLGYGGERGGGGNQPQHF. The chain uses TRBV27 and TRBJ1-5, with TRBD1 matching over 7 bases. The CDR3 length is 21 residues. CDR1 and CDR2 from the germline V gene are MNHEY and SMNVEV (reference sequence). Trimming took 2 bases from V and 2 from J; bases not matched to a gene: 21.

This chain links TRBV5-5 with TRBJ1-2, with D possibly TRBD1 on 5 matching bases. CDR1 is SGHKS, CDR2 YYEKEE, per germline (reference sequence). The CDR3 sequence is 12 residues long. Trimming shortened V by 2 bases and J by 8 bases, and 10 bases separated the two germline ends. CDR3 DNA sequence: TGTGCCAGCAGCTTCGGGGGTATGGGCTACACCTTC. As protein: CASSFGGMGYTF.

The CDR3 reads CASSTRGQANTNTGELFF. The CDR3 region has the DNA TGTGCCAGTAGTACCCGCGGACAGGCTAACACGAACACCGGGGAGCTGTTTTTT. The rearrangement uses TRBV19 and TRBJ2-2, with 7 nucleotides matching TRBD1. The CDR3 runs to 18 residues. Germline V CDR1 and CDR2: LNHDA, SQIVND (reference sequence). The junction had 11 bases not matched to a gene; V was cut back by 4 bases and J by 0 bases.

The CDR3 region is CASRLTSGNTGELFF. CDR3 DNA: TGCGCCAGCAGATTGACTAGCGGGAACACCGGGGAGCTGTTTTTT. The chain links TRBV5-1 to TRBJ2-2, with 9 bases fitting TRBD2. Germline trimming cut 5 bases from V and 1 base from J; bases unmatched to any gene: 3. CDR3 length equals 15 residues. Per the germline V gene, CDR1 is SGHRS and CDR2 is YFSETQ. Looking up the rest from reference TRBV5-1 and TRBJ2-2 gives the full variable domain: KAGVTQTPRYLIKTRGQQVTLSCSPISGHRSVSWYQQTPGQGLQFLFEYFSETQRNKGNFPGRFSGRQFSNSRSEMNVSTLELGDSALYLCASRLTSGNTGELFFGEGSRLTVL.

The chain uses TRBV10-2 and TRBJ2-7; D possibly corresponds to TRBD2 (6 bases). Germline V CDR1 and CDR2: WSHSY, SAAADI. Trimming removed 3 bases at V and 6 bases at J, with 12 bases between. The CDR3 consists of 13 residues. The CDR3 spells CASSETSPPEQYF. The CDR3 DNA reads TGCGCCAGCAGTGAAACTAGCCCCCCCGAGCAGTACTTC.

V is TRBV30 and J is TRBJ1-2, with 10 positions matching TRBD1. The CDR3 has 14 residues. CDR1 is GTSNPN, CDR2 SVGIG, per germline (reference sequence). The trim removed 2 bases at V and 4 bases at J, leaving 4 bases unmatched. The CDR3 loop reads CAWSRDRGSYGYTF. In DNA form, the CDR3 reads TGTGCCTGGAGTCGGGACAGGGGTAGCTATGGCTACACCTTC. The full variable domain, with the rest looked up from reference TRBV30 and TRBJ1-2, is SQTIHQWPATLVQPVGSPLSLECTVEGTSNPNLYWYRQAAGRGLQLLFYSVGIGQISSEVPQNLSASRPQDRQFILSSKKLLLSDSGFYLCAWSRDRGSYGYTFGSGTRLTVV.

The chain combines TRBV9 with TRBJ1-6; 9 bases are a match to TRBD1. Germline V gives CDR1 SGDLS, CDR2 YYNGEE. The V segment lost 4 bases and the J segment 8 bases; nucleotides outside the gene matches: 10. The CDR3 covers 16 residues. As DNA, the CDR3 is TGTGCCAGCAGCTTAAGTCCGGGACAGGGCGATTCACCCCTCCACTTT. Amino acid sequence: CASSLSPGQGDSPLHF.

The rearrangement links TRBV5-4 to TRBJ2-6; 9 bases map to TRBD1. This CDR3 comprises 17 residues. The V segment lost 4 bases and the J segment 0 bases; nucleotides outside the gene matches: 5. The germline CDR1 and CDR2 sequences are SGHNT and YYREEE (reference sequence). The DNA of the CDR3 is TGTGCCAGCAGCCCGACAGGGGGGTTCTCTGGGGCCAACGTCCTGACTTTC. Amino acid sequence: CASSPTGGFSGANVLTF.

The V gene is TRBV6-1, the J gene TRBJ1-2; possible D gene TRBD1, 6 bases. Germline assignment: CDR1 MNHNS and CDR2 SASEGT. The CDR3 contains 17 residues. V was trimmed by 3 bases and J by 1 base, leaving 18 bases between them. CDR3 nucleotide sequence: TGTGCCAGCAGTGATTACGGGGGGCCGAACCTTAACTATGGCTACACCTTC. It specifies CASSDYGGPNLNYGYTF.

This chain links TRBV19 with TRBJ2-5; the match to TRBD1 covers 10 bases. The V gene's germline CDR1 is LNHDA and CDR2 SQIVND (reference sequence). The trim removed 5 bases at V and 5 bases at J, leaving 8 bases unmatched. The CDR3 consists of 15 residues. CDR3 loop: CASSVGTGVYETQYF. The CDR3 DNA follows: TGTGCCAGTAGTGTCGGGACAGGGGTATATGAGACCCAGTACTTC.

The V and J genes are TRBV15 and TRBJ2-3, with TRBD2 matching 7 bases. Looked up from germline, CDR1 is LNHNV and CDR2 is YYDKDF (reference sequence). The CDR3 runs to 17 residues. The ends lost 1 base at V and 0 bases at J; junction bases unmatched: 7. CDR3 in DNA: TGTGCCACCAGCAGAGGGACCACTAGCGAAAGCACAGATACGCAGTATTTT. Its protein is CATSRGTTSESTDTQYF.

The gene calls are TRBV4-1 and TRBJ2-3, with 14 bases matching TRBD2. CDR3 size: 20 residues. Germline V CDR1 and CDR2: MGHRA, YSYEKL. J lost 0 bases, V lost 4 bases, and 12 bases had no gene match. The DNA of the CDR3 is TGCGCCAGCAGCCGAGGGACTAGCGGGAGTAGTAGTGCTAGCACAGATACGCAGTATTTT. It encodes CASSRGTSGSSSASTDTQYF.

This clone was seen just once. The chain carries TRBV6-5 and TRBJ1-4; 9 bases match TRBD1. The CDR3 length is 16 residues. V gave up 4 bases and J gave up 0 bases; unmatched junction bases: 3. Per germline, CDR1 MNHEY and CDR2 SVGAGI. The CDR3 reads CASSFRQGATNEKLFF. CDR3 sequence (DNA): TGTGCCAGCAGTTTTCGACAGGGGGCAACTAATGAAAAACTGTTTTTT.

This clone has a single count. The CDR3 DNA is TGTGCCAGCAGACGGGACAGAATTGATCAAGAGACCCAGTACTTC. This sequence encodes CASRRDRIDQETQYF. This chain joins TRBV2 and TRBJ2-5; TRBD1 agrees at 7 bases. The CDR3 contains 15 residues. CDR1 SNHLY and CDR2 FYNNEI come from the germline V gene. V dropped 6 bases and J dropped 2; count of bases not matched to a gene: 9.

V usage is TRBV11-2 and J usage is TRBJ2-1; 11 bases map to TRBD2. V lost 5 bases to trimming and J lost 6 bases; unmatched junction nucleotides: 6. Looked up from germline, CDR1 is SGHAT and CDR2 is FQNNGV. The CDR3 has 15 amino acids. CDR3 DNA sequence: TGTGCCAGCAGCCTTAGCGGGGGGGCCCTCAATGAGCAGTTCTTC. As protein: CASSLSGGALNEQFF.

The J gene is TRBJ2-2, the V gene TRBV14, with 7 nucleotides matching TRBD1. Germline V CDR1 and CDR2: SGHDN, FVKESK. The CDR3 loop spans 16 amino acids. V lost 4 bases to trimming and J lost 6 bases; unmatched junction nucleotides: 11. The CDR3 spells CASSRGGRVLPGELFF. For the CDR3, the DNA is TGTGCCAGCAGCCGAGGGGGCAGGGTGTTACCCGGGGAGCTGTTTTTT.

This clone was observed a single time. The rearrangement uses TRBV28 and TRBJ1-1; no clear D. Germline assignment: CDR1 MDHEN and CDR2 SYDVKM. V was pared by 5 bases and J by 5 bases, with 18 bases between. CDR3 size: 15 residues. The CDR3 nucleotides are TGTGCCAGCAGTCCCCCCAGATCAACCAAAACTGAAGCTTTCTTT. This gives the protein CASSPPRSTKTEAFF.

The CDR3 bases are TGTGCCAGCACCTCGACAGCGAATTCACCCCTCCACTTT. Protein: CASTSTANSPLHF. V and J are TRBV6-6 and TRBJ1-6, with D possibly TRBD1 on 5 matching bases. The germline V gene has CDR1 MNHNY and CDR2 SVGAGI (reference sequence). V gave up 7 bases and J gave up 7 bases, with 11 bases separating them. This CDR3 region has 13 residues.

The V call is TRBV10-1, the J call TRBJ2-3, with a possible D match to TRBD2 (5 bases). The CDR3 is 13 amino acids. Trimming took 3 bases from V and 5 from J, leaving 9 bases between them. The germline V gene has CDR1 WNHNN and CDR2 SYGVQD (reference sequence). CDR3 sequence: CASSDGGRDTQYF. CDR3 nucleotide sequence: TGCGCCAGCAGTGATGGCGGGCGAGATACGCAGTATTTT.

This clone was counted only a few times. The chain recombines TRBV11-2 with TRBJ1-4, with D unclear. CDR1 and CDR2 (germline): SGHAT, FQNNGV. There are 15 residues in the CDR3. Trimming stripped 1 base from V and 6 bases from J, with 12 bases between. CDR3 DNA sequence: TGTGCCAGCAGCTTAGGTATCCGGTTTTATGAAAAACTGTTTTTT. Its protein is CASSLGIRFYEKLFF.